This TCR beta chain appears in the sequencing data of a study of blood T cell repertoires in COVID-19. Looking at the study overall: The samples span acute and convalescent COVID-19 from the United States, Italy and Spain. Sources were T cells, B-cell-depleted T cells, or PBMCs; the material itself was cDNA or gDNA.

CDR1 is GTSNPN and CDR2 is SVGIG in the germline V gene (reference sequence). The ends were cut back, 4 bases at V and 0 bases at J, with 10 bases in the middle. There are 15 residues in the CDR3. Original methodology: Amplification of reference gene primers was used by the study to estimate nucleated cell counts. Sequenced by immunoSEQ multiplex PCR; TCRdb stores in-frame clones only, minus some. The V and J calls and clone size are taken from that table; D and trimming were inferred from the DNA. The sample shows approximately 260,000 clones, around 90% of them seen only once. The gene calls are TRBV30 and TRBJ1-6, with D unclear. This receptor was identified in a man in his fifties or sixties with acute or convalescent COVID-19. Material: peripheral blood. The CDR3 spells CAWKPGSSYNSPLHF. The CDR3, as DNA: TGTGCCTGGAAACCGGGAAGCTCCTATAATTCACCCCTCCACTTT.